This T cell receptor (beta chain) stems from a study of shared clonotypes between healthy human individuals. Study information: Each donor's CD8 memory used one plate, CD8 naive two, each CD4 subset three.

Clones were read by immunoSEQ multiplex PCR, and TCRdb kept only the in-frame ones, dropping some. Of roughly 410,000 clones listed, approximately 97% are singletons. Note on this clone: Its antigen is undetermined.

Recent vaccinations or acute infections were absent in the healthy HIV-negative adult donors. Findings and caveats of the study: What limited the represented genetic and exposure-history diversity was the small number of donors. Expectations were that clonotype sharing among donors would be affected by sequencing depth.

This receptor was taken from a man between 25 and 39 years old in good health. Sequenced input: memory CD8+ T cells sorted from blood. Stated subset: CD45RO+ cells pooled with CCR7-negative TemRA cells.

The DNA of the CDR3 is TGTGCCAGTAGTACCCAACTAGTGTTGAATGAGCAGTTCTTC. It codes for CASSTQLVLNEQFF. This chain connects TRBV19 to TRBJ2-1, with D maybe TRBD2 (5 bases). Trimming shortened V by 4 bases and J by 7 bases, and 14 bases separated the two germline ends. This CDR3 is 14 amino acids long. Germline CDR1 is LNHDA and CDR2 is SQIVND (reference sequence).